These 29 T cell receptor beta chains were all obtained from the same sample, sequenced in a study of cytomegalovirus exposure and HLA in healthy donors. Method: immunoSEQ multiplex PCR; TCRdb's copy keeps in-frame clones and lacks some. Found here are fewer than 200,000 clones, around nine tenths of them singletons; the top ten hold approximately 1.5%. The sequenced material came from PBMCs. These receptors were collected from a woman aged 25 to 45 in good health and CMV-seronegative.

V usage is TRBV2 and J usage is TRBJ2-3; possible D gene TRBD2, 5 bases. CDR1 is SNHLY and CDR2 is FYNNEI in the germline V gene. The CDR3 is 14 residues long. V lost 4 bases to trimming and J lost 2 bases, with 10 bases between them. CDR3 amino acids: CASSVRAVTDTQYF. The CDR3 DNA sequence: TGTGCCAGCAGTGTTAGAGCGGTCACAGATACGCAGTATTTT. Supplemented by reference TRBV2 and TRBJ2-3, the full variable domain reads EPEVTQTPSHQVTQMGQEVILRCVPISNHLYFYWYRQILGQKVEFLVSFYNNEISEKSEIFDDQFSVERPDGSNFTLKIRSTKLEDSAMYFCASSVRAVTDTQYFGPGTRLTVL.

The V call is TRBV6-5, the J call TRBJ2-3; 7 nucleotides agree with TRBD2. The trim removed 7 bases at V and 5 bases at J, leaving 9 bases unmatched. The CDR3 totals 14 residues. Germline CDR1 MNHEY, CDR2 SVGAGI. CDR3 in DNA: TGTGCCAGCATTCCAGCGGGGAGGGGAGATACGCAGTATTTT. Amino acids: CASIPAGRGDTQYF.

Worth noting for this clone: This CDR3 is also generated by other DNA sequences in the sample. The V call is TRBV2, the J call TRBJ2-7, with TRBD2 matching 7 bases. The CDR3 extends over 16 amino acids. V lost 0 bases to trimming and J lost 1 base; unmatched junction nucleotides: 6. CDR1 and CDR2 (germline): SNHLY, FYNNEI. The CDR3 reads CASSEAPSGGSYEQYF. The CDR3 DNA follows: TGTGCCAGCAGTGAAGCCCCCTCGGGAGGATCCTACGAGCAGTACTTC.

J is TRBJ2-1 and V is TRBV4-1, with 8 bases aligning to TRBD2. The CDR3 loop spans 17 amino acids. The trim removed 1 base at V and 1 base at J, leaving 6 bases unmatched. CDR1 is MGHRA, CDR2 YSYEKL, per germline. The CDR3 region has the DNA TGCGCCAGCAGCCAAGGTGGGGCGGGGGGATCCTACAATGAGCAGTTCTTC. The encoded protein is CASSQGGAGGSYNEQFF.

This clone was seen only once. The V gene is TRBV5-1, the J gene TRBJ1-3; 9 positions match TRBD1. The CDR3 is 15 residues long. CDR1 and CDR2 (germline): SGHRS, YFSETQ. After removal of 4 bases from V and 4 bases from J, the junction contained 6 bases not matched to a gene. CDR3 nucleotide sequence: TGCGCCAGCAGCCTGGACAGGGGTGCCGGAAACACCATATATTTT. Its protein is CASSLDRGAGNTIYF.

This clone was seen just once. V and J are TRBV5-1 and TRBJ1-2, with a weak D call TRBD1 (6 bases). Per the germline V gene, CDR1 is SGHRS and CDR2 is YFSETQ. CDR3 length: 13 residues. V gave up 4 bases and J gave up 5 bases, with 12 bases separating them. CDR3 bases: TGCGCCAGCAGCAACACAGGACAGTATGGCTACACCTTC. Translated, it gives CASSNTGQYGYTF. The variable domain in full, with the rest retrieved from reference TRBV5-1 and TRBJ1-2, is KAGVTQTPRYLIKTRGQQVTLSCSPISGHRSVSWYQQTPGQGLQFLFEYFSETQRNKGNFPGRFSGRQFSNSRSEMNVSTLELGDSALYLCASSNTGQYGYTFGSGTRLTVV.

This clone appeared once. J is TRBJ2-7 and V is TRBV2; TRBD2 aligns across 8 bases. This CDR3 is 14 amino acids long. The germline V gene encodes CDR1 SNHLY and CDR2 FYNNEI. V was clipped by 6 bases and J by 4 bases; unmatched bases: 8. CDR3 DNA: TGTGCCAGCAGCCTCAACGGGGGGGCTTACGAGCAGTACTTC. Translation gives CASSLNGGAYEQYF.

The chain carries TRBV6-5 and TRBJ1-2; 8 bases agree with TRBD1. The CDR3 spans 15 residues. V trimming: 5 bases; J trimming: 4 bases; junction bases outside the gene matches: 9. Germline V lookup: CDR1 MNHEY, CDR2 SVGAGI. CDR3 coding DNA: TGTGCCAGCAGTAGAACGGACAGGGCGGCCTATGGCTACACCTTC. The encoded protein is CASSRTDRAAYGYTF.

The chain couples TRBV2 to TRBJ1-1; D is unclear. V was trimmed by 3 bases and J by 0 bases, leaving 2 bases between them. There are 12 residues in the CDR3. CDR1 and CDR2 from the germline V gene are SNHLY and FYNNEI. CDR3 nucleotides: TGTGCCAGCAGTGACTTGAACACTGAAGCTTTCTTT. Its protein is CASSDLNTEAFF. The full variable domain, its missing parts supplied by reference TRBV2 and TRBJ1-1, is EPEVTQTPSHQVTQMGQEVILRCVPISNHLYFYWYRQILGQKVEFLVSFYNNEISEKSEIFDDQFSVERPDGSNFTLKIRSTKLEDSAMYFCASSDLNTEAFFGQGTRLTVV.

V usage is TRBV2 and J usage is TRBJ1-1; D uncertain. Germline CDR1 is SNHLY and CDR2 is FYNNEI. The CDR3 loop spans 13 amino acids. V lost 4 bases, J lost 5 bases, and 11 bases lay in between. The CDR3 DNA is TGTGCCAGCAGTGGCCAGCCGGGGACTGAAGCTTTCTTT. It is translated as CASSGQPGTEAFF.

The chain couples TRBV6-1 to TRBJ2-1; TRBD2 matches 10 bases. Losses at the gene ends were 2 bases for V and 8 bases for J; bases not matched to a gene: 6. From germline, CDR1 is MNHNS and CDR2 SASEGT. This CDR3 is 15 amino acids long. For the CDR3, the DNA is TGTGCCAGCAGTGAACAAGCGGGGGGGACTCATGAGCAGTTCTTC. Residues: CASSEQAGGTHEQFF.

This clone was observed a handful of times. This rearrangement joins TRBV6-5 to TRBJ1-2, with no clear D. This CDR3 has 13 residues. Germline CDR1 reads MNHEY; CDR2 reads SVGAGI. The germline V and J ends were trimmed by 5 bases and 8 bases, with 15 bases remaining between them. The CDR3 sequence: CASSQRRRGGYTF. In nucleotides, the CDR3 is TGTGCCAGCAGTCAGCGACGGCGAGGGGGCTACACCTTC.

With regard to this clone: Other nucleotide sequences from this sample produce the same CDR3. The rearrangement uses TRBV6-5 and TRBJ2-2; no definite D call. The germline CDR1 and CDR2 sequences are MNHEY and SVGAGI. This CDR3 region has 14 residues. With 0 bases removed from V and 5 bases from J, the gap between germline ends came to 7 bases. CDR3 sequence: CASSYSRGTGELFF. The CDR3 region has the DNA TGTGCCAGCAGTTACTCTAGAGGAACCGGGGAGCTGTTTTTT.

This chain uses TRBV20-1 with TRBJ2-3; D remains unclear. With 1 base removed from V and 4 bases from J, the gap between germline ends came to 3 bases. The CDR3 loop spans 11 amino acids. Germline CDR1 DFQATT, CDR2 SNEGSKA (reference sequence). For the CDR3, the DNA is TGCAGTGCTAGAGCATCAGATACGCAGTATTTT. This sequence encodes CSARASDTQYF.

The J gene is TRBJ2-7, the V gene TRBV29-1, with 9 bases matching TRBD1. The CDR3 has 13 amino acids. Germline values: CDR1 SQVTM, CDR2 ANQGSEA. The junction had 8 bases not matched to a gene; V was cut back by 5 bases and J by 6 bases. The CDR3, as DNA: TGCAGCGTTCCAGGGACAGGGTACGGCGAGCAGTACTTC. It is translated as CSVPGTGYGEQYF.

This chain joins TRBV27 and TRBJ2-3; possible D gene TRBD2, 5 bases. The CDR3 contains 13 residues. Germline values: CDR1 MNHEY, CDR2 SMNVEV (reference sequence). V was cut by 2 bases and J by 4 bases, with 7 bases left in between. Here the CDR3 reads CASSLNGADTQYF. The CDR3 DNA sequence: TGTGCCAGCAGTTTAAACGGGGCAGATACGCAGTATTTT.

V and J are TRBV4-3 and TRBJ1-4; perhaps TRBD1 as D (5 bases). Germline V lookup: CDR1 LGHNA, CDR2 YSLEER. V was cut by 1 base and J by 0 bases, with 6 bases left in between. The CDR3 has 15 residues. This CDR3 is CASSQGQSTNEKLFF. CDR3 in DNA: TGCGCCAGCAGCCAAGGACAGTCAACTAATGAAAAACTGTTTTTT.

The V gene is TRBV10-3, the J gene TRBJ2-5, with D maybe TRBD2 (5 bases). V lost 4 bases to trimming and J lost 5 bases, with 5 bases between them. This CDR3 is 11 amino acids long. CDR1 ENHRY and CDR2 SYGVKD come from the germline V gene. This CDR3 reads CAISGGETQYF. As DNA, the CDR3 is TGTGCCATCAGTGGCGGGGAGACCCAGTACTTC.

The chain uses TRBV6-6 and TRBJ1-3; TRBD1 matches at 8 bases. Germline values: CDR1 MNHNY, CDR2 SVGAGI (reference sequence). This CDR3 has 16 residues. V shed 0 bases and J 2 bases; nucleotides not matched to a gene: 3. As DNA, the CDR3 is TGTGCCAGCAGTTACTCAACAGGGGGGACTGGAAACACCATATATTTT. Translated, it gives CASSYSTGGTGNTIYF.

This clone showed up just a few times. The chain couples TRBV27 to TRBJ2-7; D unresolved. CDR3 length: 14 amino acids. CDR1 is MNHEY, CDR2 SMNVEV, per germline (reference sequence). V shed 2 bases and J shed 2 bases, with 10 bases lying between them. CDR3 nucleotide sequence: TGTGCCAGCAGTTTAAGCAGCGTTGCCTACGAGCAGTACTTC. Amino acids: CASSLSSVAYEQYF.

This sequence joins TRBV5-4 and TRBJ2-7, with 7 bases fitting TRBD2. Trimming at V came to 0 bases and at J to 6 bases, leaving 9 bases not matched to a gene. Germline-derived CDR1 and CDR2 are SGHNT and YYREEE (reference sequence). This CDR3 is 15 amino acids long. As DNA, the CDR3 is TGTGCCAGCAGCTTGGGTGTCGGGGGGTTGGTCGAGCAGTACTTC. Protein product: CASSLGVGGLVEQYF.

The CDR3 DNA reads as TGTGCCAGCAGTTCCACAGGGTCGAAATTTCAGCCCCAGCATTTT. Translation gives CASSSTGSKFQPQHF. J is TRBJ1-5 and V is TRBV6-5; perhaps TRBD1 as D (6 bases). The ends were cut back, 4 bases at V and 6 bases at J, with 16 bases in the middle. Germline CDR1 is MNHEY and CDR2 is SVGAGI. The CDR3 is made up of 15 amino acids.

This clone showed up just a few times. This chain joins TRBV6-4 and TRBJ2-1; TRBD2 matches 7 bases. With 3 bases clipped from V and 8 bases from J, the junction kept 7 bases outside the gene matches. CDR1 MRHNA and CDR2 SNTAGT come from the germline V gene. The CDR3 extends over 14 amino acids. CDR3 nucleotides: TGTGCCAGCAGTGAGCCTCCCCGGGGGGATGAGCAGTTCTTC. It specifies CASSEPPRGDEQFF.

The chain is built from TRBV5-4 and TRBJ1-5, with unresolved D. CDR3 size: 12 residues. Per the germline V gene, CDR1 is SGHNT and CDR2 is YYREEE (reference sequence). V was trimmed by 0 bases and J by 11 bases, leaving 9 bases between them. The CDR3: CASSLEGGAQHF. The CDR3 region has the DNA TGTGCCAGCAGCTTGGAGGGAGGAGCCCAGCATTTT.

The chain links TRBV10-3 to TRBJ2-6; D uncertain. The germline V gene encodes CDR1 ENHRY and CDR2 SYGVKD. The CDR3 loop spans 12 amino acids. Trimming stripped 11 bases from V and 2 bases from J, with 7 bases between. CDR3 in amino acids: CALSAGANVLTF. The CDR3 DNA reads TGTGCCCTGTCAGCTGGGGCCAACGTCCTGACTTTC.

The V and J genes are TRBV11-3 and TRBJ2-1; D gene ambiguous. The germline V and J ends were trimmed by 2 bases and 0 bases, with 8 bases remaining between them. CDR3 length: 15 residues. The germline V gene has CDR1 SGHNT and CDR2 YENEEA. CDR3 nucleotide sequence: TGTGCCAGCAGCTTAACGGTCGGCTCCTACAATGAGCAGTTCTTC. The encoded protein is CASSLTVGSYNEQFF.

J is TRBJ2-5 and V is TRBV2, with D unresolved. There are 12 residues in the CDR3. CDR1 and CDR2 (germline): SNHLY, FYNNEI. Trimming left V 9 bases short and J 1 base short, with 9 bases between. CDR3 loop: CASLRLQETQYF. The CDR3 region has the DNA TGTGCCAGTCTACGTCTCCAAGAGACCCAGTACTTC.

Points on this clone: Distinct nucleotide sequences in the sample also encode this CDR3. The rearrangement joins TRBV5-1 to TRBJ2-1; D possibly corresponds to TRBD1 (6 bases). V lost 0 bases and J 4 bases, leaving 8 bases between the germline ends. There are 14 residues in the CDR3. Germline values: CDR1 SGHRS, CDR2 YFSETQ. This CDR3 reads CASSLGQGYNEQFF. Here the CDR3 DNA reads TGCGCCAGCAGCTTGGGGCAGGGGTACAATGAGCAGTTCTTC.

V and J are TRBV7-9 and TRBJ1-2; D unresolved. The V and J ends lost 6 bases and 4 bases respectively, with 6 bases between them. Germline V gives CDR1 SEHNR, CDR2 FQNEAQ (reference sequence). The CDR3 has 11 residues. The CDR3 is CASSSGYGYTF. In DNA form, the CDR3 reads TGTGCCAGCAGTTCAGGCTATGGCTACACCTTC.